The T cell receptor beta chain under discussion was sequenced for a study of beta chain features in type 1 diabetes. The CDR3 loop spans 11 amino acids. Germline loops: CDR1 GTSNPN, CDR2 SVGIG (reference sequence). Between the trimmed V and J ends, which lost 0 bases and 7 bases, there was a span of 6 bases. Expressed TCRB transcripts were sequenced because the entire RNA isolate underwent reverse transcription. Measured with immunoSEQ multiplex PCR; TCRdb has only the in-frame clones, and not every one. The sample has about 160,000 clones, 50% to 70% seen once. To note about this clone: Its antigen is not identified.

Findings and caveats of the study: The question left open here concerned HLA type influencing TCRB rearrangement. A moderate, significant TCRB CDR3 shortening appeared in type 1 diabetes across four CD4+ subsets.

V usage is TRBV30 and J usage is TRBJ2-5; D is uncertain. Sequenced sample: naive CD4+ T cells from blood. The clonotype comes from a man aged 25 to 45 with type 1 diabetes. The CDR3 sequence is CAWSVNPTQYF. CDR3 DNA: TGTGCCTGGAGTGTAAACCCGACCCAGTACTTC.